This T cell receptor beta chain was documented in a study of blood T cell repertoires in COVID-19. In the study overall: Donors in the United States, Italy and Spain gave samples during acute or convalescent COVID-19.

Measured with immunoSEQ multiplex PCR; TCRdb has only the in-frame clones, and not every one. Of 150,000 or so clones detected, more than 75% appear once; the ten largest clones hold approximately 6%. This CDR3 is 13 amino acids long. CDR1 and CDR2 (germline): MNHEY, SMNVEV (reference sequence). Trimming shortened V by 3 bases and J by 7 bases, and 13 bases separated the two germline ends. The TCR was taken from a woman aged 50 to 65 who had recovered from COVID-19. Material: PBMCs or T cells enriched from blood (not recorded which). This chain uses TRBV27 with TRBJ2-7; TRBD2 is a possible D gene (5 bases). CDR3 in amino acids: CASSFSAPGEQYF. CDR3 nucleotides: TGTGCCAGCAGTTTTTCCGCACCGGGGGAGCAGTACTTC.